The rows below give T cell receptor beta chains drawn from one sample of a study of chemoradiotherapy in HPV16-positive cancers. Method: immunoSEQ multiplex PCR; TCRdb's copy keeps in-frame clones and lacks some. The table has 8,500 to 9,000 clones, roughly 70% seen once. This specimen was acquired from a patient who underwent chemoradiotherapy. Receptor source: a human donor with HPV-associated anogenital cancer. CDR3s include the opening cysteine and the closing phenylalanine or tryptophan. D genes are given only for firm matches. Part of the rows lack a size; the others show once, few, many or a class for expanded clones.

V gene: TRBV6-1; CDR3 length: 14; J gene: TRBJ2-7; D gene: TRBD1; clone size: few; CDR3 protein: CASRAGTGSNEQYF; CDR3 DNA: TGTGCCAGCAGGGCCGGGACAGGGTCCAACGAGCAGTACTTC
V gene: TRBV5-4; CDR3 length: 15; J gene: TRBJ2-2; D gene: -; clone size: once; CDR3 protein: CASSLDSSVTGELFF; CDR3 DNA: TGTGCCAGCAGCTTGGATAGTTCGGTCACCGGGGAGCTGTTTTTT
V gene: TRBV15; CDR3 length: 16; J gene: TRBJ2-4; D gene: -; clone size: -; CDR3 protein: CATSWGSGAGKNIQYF; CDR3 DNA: TGTGCCACCAGCTGGGGTTCGGGCGCAGGCAAAAACATTCAGTACTTC
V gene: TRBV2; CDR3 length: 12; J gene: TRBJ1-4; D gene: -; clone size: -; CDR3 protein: CASSVPLGKLFF; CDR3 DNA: TGTGCCAGCAGTGTCCCCCTGGGAAAACTGTTTTTT
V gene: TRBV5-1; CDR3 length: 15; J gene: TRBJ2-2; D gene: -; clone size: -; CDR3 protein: CASSGGLSHTGELFF; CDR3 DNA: TGCGCCAGCAGCGGGGGACTTTCCCACACCGGGGAGCTGTTTTTT
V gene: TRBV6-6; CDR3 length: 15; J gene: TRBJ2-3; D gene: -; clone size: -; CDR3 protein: CASSSQGPSTDTQYF; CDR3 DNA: TGTGCCAGCAGCAGCCAAGGGCCTAGCACAGATACGCAGTATTTT
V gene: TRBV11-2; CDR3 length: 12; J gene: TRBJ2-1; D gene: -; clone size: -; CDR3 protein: CASSPRLNEQFF; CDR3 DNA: TGTGCCAGCAGCCCCCGTCTCAATGAGCAGTTCTTC
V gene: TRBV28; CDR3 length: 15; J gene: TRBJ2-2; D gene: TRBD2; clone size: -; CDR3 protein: CASTLGGTNTGELFF; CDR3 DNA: TGTGCCAGCACCTTGGGAGGGACGAACACCGGGGAGCTGTTTTTT
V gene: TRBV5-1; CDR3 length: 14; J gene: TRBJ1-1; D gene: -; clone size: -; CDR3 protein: CASSFFGRGTEAFF; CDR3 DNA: TGCGCCAGCAGCTTCTTCGGCCGTGGCACTGAAGCTTTCTTT
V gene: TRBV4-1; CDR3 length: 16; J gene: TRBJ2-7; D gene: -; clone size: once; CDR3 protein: CASSQDFRVANYEQYF; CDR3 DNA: TGCGCCAGCAGCCAAGATTTCCGGGTCGCCAACTACGAGCAGTACTTC
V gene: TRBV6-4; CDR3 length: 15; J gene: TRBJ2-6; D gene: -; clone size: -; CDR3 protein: CASSADDSGANVLTF; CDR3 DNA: TGTGCCAGCAGTGCCGACGACTCTGGGGCCAACGTCCTGACTTTC
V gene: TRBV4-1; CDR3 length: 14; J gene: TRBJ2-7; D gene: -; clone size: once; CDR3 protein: CASSQPLQVTEQYF; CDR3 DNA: TGCGCCAGCAGCCAACCTCTCCAGGTGACCGAGCAGTACTTC
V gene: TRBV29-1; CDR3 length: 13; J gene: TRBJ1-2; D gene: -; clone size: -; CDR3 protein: CSVEVGGIYGYTF; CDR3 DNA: TGCAGCGTTGAAGTGGGGGGAATCTATGGCTACACCTTC
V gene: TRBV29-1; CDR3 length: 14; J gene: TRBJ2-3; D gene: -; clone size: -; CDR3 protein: CSVASGTSTDTQYF; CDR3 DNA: TGCAGCGTCGCCAGCGGAACTAGCACAGATACGCAGTATTTT
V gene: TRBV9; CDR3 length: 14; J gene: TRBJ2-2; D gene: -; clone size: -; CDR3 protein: CASSARLDAGELFF; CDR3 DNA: TGTGCCAGCAGCGCCCGACTAGACGCCGGGGAGCTGTTTTTT
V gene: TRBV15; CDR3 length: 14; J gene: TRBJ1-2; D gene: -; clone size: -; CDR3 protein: CATSRDTQVSGYTF; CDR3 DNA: TGTGCCACCAGCAGAGATACACAGGTCTCTGGCTACACCTTC
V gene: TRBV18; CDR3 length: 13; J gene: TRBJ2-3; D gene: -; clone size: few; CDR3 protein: CASSPGQPDTQYF; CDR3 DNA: TGTGCCAGCTCACCAGGACAGCCAGATACGCAGTATTTT
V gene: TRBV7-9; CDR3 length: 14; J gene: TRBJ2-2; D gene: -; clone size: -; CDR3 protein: CASRRQANTGELFF; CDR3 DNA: TGTGCCAGCAGGAGACAGGCGAACACCGGGGAGCTGTTTTTT
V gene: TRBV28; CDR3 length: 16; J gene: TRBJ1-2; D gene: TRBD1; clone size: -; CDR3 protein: CASSSTRDRAHYGYTF; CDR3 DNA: TGTGCCAGCAGTTCTACTCGGGACAGGGCACACTATGGCTACACCTTC
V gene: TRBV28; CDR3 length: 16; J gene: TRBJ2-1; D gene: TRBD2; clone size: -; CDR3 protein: CASSSSLAGVRDEQFF; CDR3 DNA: TGTGCCAGCAGTTCCTCACTAGCGGGAGTTCGCGATGAGCAGTTCTTC
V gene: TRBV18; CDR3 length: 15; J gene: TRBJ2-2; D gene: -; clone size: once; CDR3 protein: CASSLRTMDTGELFF; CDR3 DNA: TGTGCCAGCTCACTACGTACCATGGACACCGGGGAGCTGTTTTTT
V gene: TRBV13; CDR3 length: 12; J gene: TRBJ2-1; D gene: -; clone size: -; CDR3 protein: CASSLDHDEQFF; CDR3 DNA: TGTGCCAGCAGCTTGGACCACGATGAGCAGTTCTTC
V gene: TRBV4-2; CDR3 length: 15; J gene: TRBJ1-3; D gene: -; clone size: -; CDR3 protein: CASSTTTGIGNTIYF; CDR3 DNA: TGTGCCAGCAGCACTACTACGGGGATAGGGAACACCATATATTTT
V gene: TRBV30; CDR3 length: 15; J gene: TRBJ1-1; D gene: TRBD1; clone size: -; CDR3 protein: CAWSVPDRKNTEAFF; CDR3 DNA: TGTGCCTGGAGTGTCCCGGACAGGAAGAACACTGAAGCTTTCTTT
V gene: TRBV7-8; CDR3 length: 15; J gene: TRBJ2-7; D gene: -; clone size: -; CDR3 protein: CASSSDRLRSYEQYF; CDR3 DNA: TGTGCCAGCAGTTCCGACAGGTTACGCTCCTACGAGCAGTACTTC
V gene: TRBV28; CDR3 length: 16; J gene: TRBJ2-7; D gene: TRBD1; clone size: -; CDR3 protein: CASSPLGTGVPGEQYF; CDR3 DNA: TGTGCCAGCAGCCCTCTAGGGACAGGGGTCCCCGGCGAGCAGTACTTC
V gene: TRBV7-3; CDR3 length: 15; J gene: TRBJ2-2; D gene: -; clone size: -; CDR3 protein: CASSLRPKATGELFF; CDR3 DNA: TGTGCCAGCAGCTTACGACCGAAGGCGACCGGGGAGCTGTTTTTT
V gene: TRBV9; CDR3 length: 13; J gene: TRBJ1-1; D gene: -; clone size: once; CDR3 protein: CASSFEMNTEAFF; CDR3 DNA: TGTGCCAGCAGCTTTGAGATGAACACTGAAGCTTTCTTT
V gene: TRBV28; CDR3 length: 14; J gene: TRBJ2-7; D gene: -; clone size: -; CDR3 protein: CASSFRQIQDEQYF; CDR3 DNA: TGTGCCAGCAGTTTTCGACAAATTCAGGACGAGCAGTACTTC
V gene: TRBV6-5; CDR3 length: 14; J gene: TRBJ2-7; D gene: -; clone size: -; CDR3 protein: CASSATELSREQYF; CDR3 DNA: TGTGCCAGCAGTGCGACGGAGCTTTCGCGGGAGCAGTACTTC